These 23 T cell receptor beta chains originate from one sample sequenced in a study of OX40 agonist ivuxolimab in advanced cancers. The table came from immunoSEQ multiplex PCR; TCRdb's copy has only in-frame clones and leaves some out. The table has 15,000 to 25,000 clones, approximately 77% seen once. Sequenced here: CD4+ or CD8+ T cells sorted from blood, sampled in a trial of the OX40 agonist ivuxolimab. These receptor sequences come from an adult with an advanced solid tumor such as melanoma, head and neck, liver or kidney cancer.

A remark on this clone: An end of the junction differs from the germline gene, which may be a read error. The J gene is TRBJ2-7, the V gene TRBV6-1; maybe TRBD1 (6 bases). Germline loops: CDR1 MNHNS, CDR2 SASEGT. The CDR3 has 15 amino acids. CDR3 sequence reads: CASRYGTTNSYGQYF. In DNA, the CDR3 is TGTGCCAGCAGATACGGGACAACGAACTCCTACGGGCAGTACTTC.

The V gene is TRBV6-1, the J gene TRBJ2-7; D might be TRBD2 (5 bases). The CDR3 spans 15 residues. V lost 3 bases to trimming and J lost 4 bases, with 16 bases between them. Per the germline V gene, CDR1 is MNHNS and CDR2 is SASEGT. The CDR3: CASSEDVGSGYEQYF. The DNA for the CDR3 is TGTGCCAGCAGTGAGGACGTGGGGTCGGGGTACGAGCAGTACTTC.

This clone was recorded once. The chain has TRBV19 and TRBJ2-5; D is unresolved. The CDR3 is 13 residues long. V lost 3 bases and J lost 1, with 6 bases in between. From germline, CDR1 is LNHDA and CDR2 SQIVND (reference sequence). DNA of the CDR3: TGTGCCAGTAGTATGTGGTTCCAAGAGACCCAGTACTTC. This encodes CASSMWFQETQYF. Supplemented by reference TRBV19 and TRBJ2-5, the full variable domain reads DGGITQSPKYLFRKEGQNVTLSCEQNLNHDAMYWYRQDPGQGLRLIYYSQIVNDFQKGDIAEGYSVSREKKESFPLTVTSAQKNPTAFYLCASSMWFQETQYFGPGTRLLVL.

This clone was seen only a few times. V and J are TRBV9 and TRBJ2-2, with D possibly being TRBD2 (5 bases). The V and J ends lost 0 bases and 6 bases respectively, with 6 bases between them. CDR3 size: 13 residues. Germline-derived CDR1 and CDR2 are SGDLS and YYNGEE. This chain's CDR3 is CASSVGGSGELFF. CDR3 DNA sequence: TGTGCCAGCAGCGTAGGAGGGTCCGGGGAGCTGTTTTTT.

This clone was seen many times. Other DNA sequences of this sample code for an identical CDR3. The chain carries TRBV9 and TRBJ2-7, with 10 bases that match TRBD2. CDR1 SGDLS and CDR2 YYNGEE come from the germline V gene. V gave up 3 bases and J gave up 0 bases; unmatched junction bases: 3. The CDR3 extends over 15 amino acids. CDR3 in amino acids: CASSASGGSSYEQYF. The CDR3 DNA reads as TGTGCCAGCAGCGCTAGCGGGGGAAGCTCCTACGAGCAGTACTTC. Full variable domain (outside the CDR3, taken from reference TRBV9 and TRBJ2-7): DSGVTQTPKHLITATGQRVTLRCSPRSGDLSVYWYQQSLDQGLQFLIQYYNGEERAKGNILERFSAQQFPDLHSELNLSSLELGDSALYFCASSASGGSSYEQYFGPGTRLTVT.

This chain uses TRBV29-1 with TRBJ2-2; 8 bases are a match to TRBD2. V lost 2 bases to trimming and J lost 5 bases; unmatched junction nucleotides: 7. Looked up from germline, CDR1 is SQVTM and CDR2 is ANQGSEA. CDR3 length: 15 amino acids. The chain's CDR3 is CSVEPGTGGTGELFF. The CDR3 DNA is TGCAGCGTTGAACCTGGGACGGGGGGGACCGGGGAGCTGTTTTTT.

The rearrangement links TRBV6-5 to TRBJ2-3, with D maybe TRBD2 (5 bases). CDR3 length: 15 residues. V lost 5 bases to trimming and J lost 0 bases, with 12 bases between them. Per germline, CDR1 MNHEY and CDR2 SVGAGI. In DNA, the CDR3 is TGTGCCAGCAGTCCAAACAGCGGTAGCACAGATACGCAGTATTTT. Translating it yields CASSPNSGSTDTQYF.

The genes are TRBV6-1 and TRBJ2-7; tentatively, D is TRBD1 (6 bases). There are 12 residues in the CDR3. CDR1 and CDR2 (germline): MNHNS, SASEGT. V gave up 6 bases and J gave up 7 bases, with 13 bases separating them. CDR3 DNA: TGTGCCAGCAGAACAACAGGGTTTGAGCAGTACTTC. Translated: CASRTTGFEQYF.

This chain links TRBV19 with TRBJ1-1; D is undetermined. Trimming cost V 4 bases and J 2 bases, with 14 bases left between them. The CDR3 spans 15 residues. From germline, CDR1 is LNHDA and CDR2 SQIVND (reference sequence). Here the CDR3 reads CASSTRTEANTEAFF. In DNA, the CDR3 is TGTGCCAGTAGTACTCGGACGGAAGCCAACACTGAAGCTTTCTTT.

The rearrangement joins TRBV19 to TRBJ1-5, with TRBD1 matching 7 bases. The CDR3 is made up of 17 amino acids. Trimming cost V 7 bases and J 0 bases; bases outside gene matches: 12. CDR1 is LNHDA, CDR2 SQIVND, per germline (reference sequence). CDR3 sequence: CASTPGQPLFSNQPQHF. The CDR3 DNA reads as TGTGCCAGTACACCGGGACAGCCTTTATTTAGCAATCAGCCCCAGCATTTT. The whole variable domain, filled in from reference TRBV19 and TRBJ1-5, reads DGGITQSPKYLFRKEGQNVTLSCEQNLNHDAMYWYRQDPGQGLRLIYYSQIVNDFQKGDIAEGYSVSREKKESFPLTVTSAQKNPTAFYLCASTPGQPLFSNQPQHFGDGTRLSIL.

The gene calls are TRBV9 and TRBJ1-3; D may be TRBD1 (5 bases). The CDR3 extends over 15 amino acids. In germline, CDR1 is SGDLS, CDR2 YYNGEE. V lost 2 bases and J 0 bases, leaving 9 bases between the germline ends. The DNA for the CDR3 is TGTGCCAGCAGCGTCGGGGGGGGCTCTGGAAACACCATATATTTT. Amino acids: CASSVGGGSGNTIYF.

The genes are TRBV9 and TRBJ2-5; 7 positions agree with TRBD1. V was pared by 0 bases and J by 4 bases, with 9 bases of the junction left unmatched. The length of the CDR3 is 16 residues. CDR1 and CDR2 (germline): SGDLS, YYNGEE. The CDR3 spells CASSVATGAGGETQYF. CDR3 sequence (DNA): TGTGCCAGCAGCGTAGCTACCGGGGCAGGGGGAGAGACCCAGTACTTC.

The J gene is TRBJ2-7, the V gene TRBV28; 13 nucleotides align to TRBD2. This CDR3 spans 15 amino acids. Looked up from germline, CDR1 is MDHEN and CDR2 is SYDVKM. Germline trimming cut 5 bases from V and 3 bases from J; bases unmatched to any gene: 4. The CDR3 protein is CASSIGLAGVYEQYF. The CDR3 DNA is TGTGCCAGCAGTATAGGACTAGCGGGAGTCTACGAGCAGTACTTC.

In this sample, this clone turned up a few times. The rearrangement joins TRBV5-8 to TRBJ1-2; D is possibly TRBD1 (5 bases). V lost 3 bases, J lost 8 bases, and 8 bases lay in between. The germline gives CDR1 SGHTS, CDR2 YDEGEE. The CDR3 is 11 amino acids. For the CDR3, the DNA is TGTGCCAGCAGCTCGGGGGGGGGCTACACCTTC. Its protein is CASSSGGGYTF.

This chain joins TRBV5-7 and TRBJ2-7; 11 bases align to TRBD2. TRBV5-7 is noted as an ORF with a role that remains uncertain. The CDR3 is 14 residues long. V lost 0 bases, J lost 4 bases, and 0 bases stayed unmatched. CDR3 region: CASSLGTSGYEQYF. The CDR3 coding sequence is TGTGCCAGCAGCTTGGGGACTAGCGGGTACGAGCAGTACTTC.

This chain connects TRBV4-2 to TRBJ1-3; TRBD1 matches 8 bases. CDR1 and CDR2 (germline): LGHNA, YNFKEQ. The V gene end was trimmed by 5 bases and the J gene end by 0 bases; junction bases not matched to a gene: 15. The CDR3 loop spans 19 amino acids. The CDR3 DNA sequence: TGTGCCAGCAGCTGGAGCAGGGGGCCCTGGAAAGACTCTGGAAACACCATATATTTT. The encoded protein is CASSWSRGPWKDSGNTIYF.

This chain joins TRBV29-1 and TRBJ2-1, with 8 bases that match TRBD2. Germline V gene sequence: CDR1 SQVTM, CDR2 ANQGSEA. V shed 1 base, J shed 1 base, and the junction held 9 bases outside the gene matches. The length of the CDR3 is 17 residues. The CDR3 DNA reads as TGCAGCGTTGAAGGTCTAGCGGGTCCCTCTTCCTACAATGAGCAGTTCTTC. Protein: CSVEGLAGPSSYNEQFF.

On this clone: The junction shows a germline mismatch at one end, possibly a read error. As DNA, the CDR3 is TGTGCCAGCAGCGAAGTAGAAATCTATGGCTACACCTTC. Its translation is CASSEVEIYGYTF. The chain is built from TRBV6-1 and TRBJ1-2; D gene ambiguous. The CDR3 sequence is 13 residues long. CDR1 is MNHNS, CDR2 SASEGT, per germline.

The J gene is TRBJ2-7, the V gene TRBV7-2, with 10 bases fitting TRBD1. This CDR3 comprises 16 residues. The germline V gene has CDR1 SGHTA and CDR2 FQGNSA. J lost 1 base, V lost 4 bases, and 7 bases had no gene match. The CDR3 nucleotides are TGTGCCAGCAGCTCTCCGGGACAGGGGACGTCCTACGAGCAGTACTTC. Protein sequence: CASSSPGQGTSYEQYF.

The V call is TRBV18, the J call TRBJ2-1, with 12 bases aligning to TRBD2. Germline values: CDR1 KGHSH, CDR2 LQKENI. Trimming cost V 6 bases and J 5 bases; bases outside gene matches: 5. This CDR3 is 15 amino acids long. The CDR3 is CASSQLAGGDNEQFF. Written as DNA, the CDR3 is TGTGCCAGCTCGCAACTAGCGGGAGGCGACAATGAGCAGTTCTTC.

The CDR3: CASSIEGRSGELFF. The CDR3 DNA follows: TGTGCCAGTAGTATAGAGGGCCGTTCCGGGGAGCTGTTTTTT. The V gene is TRBV19, the J gene TRBJ2-2; D not certain. The CDR3 consists of 14 residues. V was shortened by 0 bases and J by 6 bases, with 8 bases between the two germline ends. Germline-derived CDR1 and CDR2 are LNHDA and SQIVND (reference sequence).

In DNA, the CDR3 is TGTGCCAGCAACCCGACAGGGGCTCCATGGCCCCAGCATTTT. Protein sequence: CASNPTGAPWPQHF. The chain employs TRBV27 and TRBJ1-5; TRBD1 agrees at 8 bases. Trimming took 7 bases from V and 9 from J; bases not matched to a gene: 11. Germline lookup yields CDR1 MNHEY and CDR2 SMNVEV (reference sequence). This CDR3 region has 14 residues.

This clone has more than one count but fewer than ten. This chain uses TRBV9 with TRBJ2-2, with D possibly TRBD2 on 6 matching bases. The germline V gene has CDR1 SGDLS and CDR2 YYNGEE. Trimming removed 2 bases from V and 4 bases from J, with 9 bases in between. This CDR3 spans 14 amino acids. The CDR3 protein is CASSVGGPTGELFF. The CDR3 region has the DNA TGTGCCAGCAGCGTGGGGGGTCCCACCGGGGAGCTGTTTTTT.